The rows below give T cell receptor beta chains drawn from one sample of a study of T cell responses to AZD1222 COVID-19 vaccine. Data came from immunoSEQ multiplex PCR; TCRdb stores just in-frame clones and leaves some out. The sample holds 120,000 or so clones; roughly 89% are singletons and the top ten take 25% to 30%. This material consisted of peripheral blood, taken on day 0 of AZD1222 vaccination. These receptor sequences come from an adult in good health. Each CDR3 is given with its conserved first and last residue. The order of the fields is J gene, CDR3 length, D gene, V gene, clone size, CDR3 DNA, CDR3 protein. A D gene is named only where the DNA matches it firmly. A clone size is listed for some rows: how often the clone was seen (once, few, many), or a class if it is expanded.

TRBJ1-2	15	TRBD1	TRBV3-1/TRBV3-2	.	TGTGCCAGCAGCCAAGAATACAGGGGGCGGGGAGGCTACACCTTC	CASSQEYRGRGGYTF
TRBJ1-2	11	.	TRBV27	.	TGTGCCAGCAGCTCCCGGCGTGGCTACACCTTC	CASSSRRGYTF
TRBJ2-7	12	.	TRBV5-1	.	TGCGCCAGCAGCGCAACTAGATACGAGCAGTACTTC	CASSATRYEQYF
TRBJ1-2	15	TRBD1	TRBV2	once	TGTGCCAGCAGTGAAGGGGACAGGGTGGCCTATGGCTACACCTTC	CASSEGDRVAYGYTF
TRBJ1-2	15	TRBD1	TRBV5-1	.	TGCGCCAGCAGTCTGGACAGGGCAGGACATAGTGGCTACACCTTC	CASSLDRAGHSGYTF
TRBJ1-5	15	.	TRBV19	.	TGTGCCAGTAGCCGCGGGTCTTTTGGCAATCAGCCCCAGCATTTT	CASSRGSFGNQPQHF
TRBJ1-2	13	.	TRBV27	.	TGTGCCAGCAGTACCACGCGGGGATATGGCTACACCTTC	CASSTTRGYGYTF
TRBJ2-2	12	.	TRBV19	.	TGTGCCAGTAGAGACAGGCCCGGGGAGCTGTTTTTT	CASRDRPGELFF
TRBJ2-2	14	TRBD1	TRBV18	.	TGTGCCAGCTCACCCGGGACAGACACCGGGGAGCTGTTTTTT	CASSPGTDTGELFF
TRBJ2-1	15	.	TRBV2	.	TGTGCCACCCTAGCCGGGACCTCGGGGGGCGATGAGCAGTTCTTC	CATLAGTSGGDEQFF
TRBJ1-4	16	.	TRBV9	once	TGTGCCAGCAGCGCCGGGACGGCCGCCAGTAATGAAAAACTGTTTTTT	CASSAGTAASNEKLFF
TRBJ1-4	17	TRBD1	TRBV9	.	TGTGCCAGCAGCATAAACCCCCCCGGGACAGGCGAAGAAAAACTGTTTTTT	CASSINPPGTGEEKLFF
TRBJ1-2	17	TRBD1	TRBV6-2/TRBV6-3	.	TGTGCCAGCAGCCCAACTACGTCGGGGACAGGGAACCATGGCTACACCTTC	CASSPTTSGTGNHGYTF
TRBJ1-6	13	.	TRBV12-3/TRBV12-4	.	TGTGCCAGCAGTCGGGCAAGTAATTCACCCCTCCACTTT	CASSRASNSPLHF
TRBJ2-1	16	TRBD2	TRBV7-7	.	TGTGCTAGCAGCTCTAGGACTAGCGGGGCGCTCAATGAGCAGTTCTTC	CASSSRTSGALNEQFF
TRBJ1-5	13	.	TRBV6-5	.	TGTGCCAGCAGCACAGTACAGCCTCAGCCCCAGCATTTT	CASSTVQPQPQHF
TRBJ2-3	15	TRBD2	TRBV7-2	.	TGTGCCAGCACCCAGCGGCGGGAGAGCAGAGATACGCAGTATTTT	CASTQRRESRDTQYF
TRBJ2-3	14	.	TRBV12-5	.	TGTGCTAGTGGTCCCGCCCTTAACACAGATACGCAGTATTTT	CASGPALNTDTQYF
TRBJ1-6	13	.	TRBV6-5	.	TGTGCCAGCAGGCGGGGAGGGCTCTTACCCCTCCACTTT	CASRRGGLLPLHF
TRBJ1-1	15	TRBD1	TRBV19	once	TGTGCCAGTAGTTTCCTCGGGACAGTGAACACTGAAGCTTTCTTT	CASSFLGTVNTEAFF
TRBJ2-1	14	TRBD2	TRBV9	.	TGTGCCAGCAGCGTTGGTAGCGGGAGCCCTGAGCAGTTCTTC	CASSVGSGSPEQFF
TRBJ2-5	13	.	TRBV12-3/TRBV12-4	.	TGTGCCAGCAGTTTAGTCGGAAGAGAGACCCAGTACTTC	CASSLVGRETQYF
TRBJ2-1	18	TRBD1	TRBV4-3	.	TGCGCCAGCAGCCGTCACCAGCCCGGGACAGGTTCCTACAATGAGCAGTTCTTC	CASSRHQPGTGSYNEQFF
TRBJ1-6	23	TRBD1	TRBV15	once	TGTGCCACCAGCAGATTACTGATGACAGGGGGCCCCTTCCAAAGCTCCTATAATTCACCCCTCCACTTT	CATSRLLMTGGPFQSSYNSPLHF
TRBJ2-3	15	TRBD2	TRBV5-4	.	TGTGCCAGCAGCGGGGGGACTAGCGGTACAGATACGCAGTATTTT	CASSGGTSGTDTQYF
TRBJ1-1	15	.	TRBV4-2	.	TGTGCCAGCAGCCAAGGTCGGGGGATGAACACTGAAGCTTTCTTT	CASSQGRGMNTEAFF
TRBJ2-3	13	.	TRBV15	.	TGTGCCACCAGCGCTCTTCACGACGGTACGCAGTATTTT	CATSALHDGTQYF
TRBJ2-7	14	TRBD1	TRBV5-8	.	TGTGCCAGCAGCTTACAGGGGCGCCAATACGAGCAGTACTTC	CASSLQGRQYEQYF
TRBJ1-2	14	TRBD1	TRBV24-1	.	TGTGCCACCAGTGATTCCGACAGGGACTATGGCTACACCTTC	CATSDSDRDYGYTF
TRBJ1-2	12	.	TRBV19	.	TGTGCCAGTAGTCAGGGTTACTATGGCTACACCTTC	CASSQGYYGYTF
TRBJ2-1	14	.	TRBV24-1	.	TGTGCCACCAGTGATAACAAGCGCGGAAATGAGCAGTTCTTC	CATSDNKRGNEQFF
TRBJ2-2	15	TRBD2	TRBV9	.	TGTGCCAGCAGCGCCCTAGCGGGGGGGCTCGGGGAGCTGTTTTTT	CASSALAGGLGELFF
TRBJ1-4	17	.	TRBV21-1	.	TGTGCCAGCAGCAATAGGGACAGGGGGCGCGGTGGAGAAAAACTGTTTTTT	CASSNRDRGRGGEKLFF
TRBJ1-2	14	TRBD1	TRBV5-1	.	TGCGCCAGCAGCGGCGGACAGGGGGCGTTCGGCTACACCTTC	CASSGGQGAFGYTF
TRBJ1-2	12	.	TRBV6-2/TRBV6-3	.	TGTGCCAGCAGTTACCTCAACTATGGCTACACCTTC	CASSYLNYGYTF
TRBJ1-5	15	TRBD1	TRBV5-1	once	TGCGCCAGCAGCGCCACAGGGGGCAGCAATCAGCCCCAGCATTTT	CASSATGGSNQPQHF
TRBJ2-7	15	.	TRBV13	.	TGTGCCAGCAGCTTAGACAGGGACGGATCCTACGAGCAGTACTTC	CASSLDRDGSYEQYF
TRBJ2-2	15	.	TRBV5-4	.	TGTGCCAGCAAAAACGGGGGCGAGTACACCGGGGAGCTGTTTTTT	CASKNGGEYTGELFF
TRBJ2-1	15	.	TRBV27	.	TGTGCCAGCAGCCTTACTAGTTTCTCCTACAATGAGCAGTTCTTC	CASSLTSFSYNEQFF
TRBJ1-1	14	.	TRBV7-8	.	TGTGCCAGCAGCTTACGGGCAGCGAACACTGAAGCTTTCTTT	CASSLRAANTEAFF
TRBJ2-1	14	TRBD2	TRBV29-1	.	TGCAGCGCAGGGCGGGGGAGCTCCTACAATGAGCAGTTCTTC	CSAGRGSSYNEQFF
TRBJ1-4	17	.	TRBV6-6	.	TGTGCCAGCAGTCCTTGGGGCGCACGGGCAACTAATGAAAAACTGTTTTTT	CASSPWGARATNEKLFF
TRBJ2-7	15	TRBD1	TRBV6-2/TRBV6-3	.	TGTGCCAGCAGTTACGGGGACAGGGGGCGCAACGAGCAGTACTTC	CASSYGDRGRNEQYF
TRBJ2-2	15	.	TRBV6-6	.	TGTGCCAGCAGTTACTCAGGCCCTTCCACCGGGGAGCTGTTTTTT	CASSYSGPSTGELFF
TRBJ1-2	14	.	TRBV5-1	.	TGCGCCAGCAGCTTGGGGGACGTAGTGGATGTCTACACCTTC	CASSLGDVVDVYTF
TRBJ2-1	15	.	TRBV9	.	TGTGCCAGCAGCGTAGTGTCAACGGGGGACAATGAGCAGTTCTTC	CASSVVSTGDNEQFF